The present entry profiles one TCR beta chain with its context. The source of the sample is a study of blood T cell repertoires in COVID-19. Germline V gene sequence: CDR1 SNHLY, CDR2 FYNNEI. The CDR3 consists of 15 residues. With 2 bases removed from V and 0 bases from J, the gap between germline ends came to 8 bases. The protocol was immunoSEQ multiplex PCR, while the TCRdb copy is restricted to in-frame clones and leaves out a portion. The sample lists 130,000 to 150,000 clones, 84% occurring once. The sample taken for sequencing was PBMCs or T cells enriched from blood (not recorded which). The sequence derives from a woman between 50 and 59 years old who had been exposed to COVID-19. This sequence joins TRBV2 and TRBJ1-3; D not certain. DNA of the CDR3: TGTGCCAGCAGTGAACGGTCACTCTCTGGAAACACCATATATTTT. This translates into CASSERSLSGNTIYF. The complete variable domain, with remaining parts taken from reference TRBV2 and TRBJ1-3, reads EPEVTQTPSHQVTQMGQEVILRCVPISNHLYFYWYRQILGQKVEFLVSFYNNEISEKSEIFDDQFSVERPDGSNFTLKIRSTKLEDSAMYFCASSERSLSGNTIYFGEGSWLTVV.